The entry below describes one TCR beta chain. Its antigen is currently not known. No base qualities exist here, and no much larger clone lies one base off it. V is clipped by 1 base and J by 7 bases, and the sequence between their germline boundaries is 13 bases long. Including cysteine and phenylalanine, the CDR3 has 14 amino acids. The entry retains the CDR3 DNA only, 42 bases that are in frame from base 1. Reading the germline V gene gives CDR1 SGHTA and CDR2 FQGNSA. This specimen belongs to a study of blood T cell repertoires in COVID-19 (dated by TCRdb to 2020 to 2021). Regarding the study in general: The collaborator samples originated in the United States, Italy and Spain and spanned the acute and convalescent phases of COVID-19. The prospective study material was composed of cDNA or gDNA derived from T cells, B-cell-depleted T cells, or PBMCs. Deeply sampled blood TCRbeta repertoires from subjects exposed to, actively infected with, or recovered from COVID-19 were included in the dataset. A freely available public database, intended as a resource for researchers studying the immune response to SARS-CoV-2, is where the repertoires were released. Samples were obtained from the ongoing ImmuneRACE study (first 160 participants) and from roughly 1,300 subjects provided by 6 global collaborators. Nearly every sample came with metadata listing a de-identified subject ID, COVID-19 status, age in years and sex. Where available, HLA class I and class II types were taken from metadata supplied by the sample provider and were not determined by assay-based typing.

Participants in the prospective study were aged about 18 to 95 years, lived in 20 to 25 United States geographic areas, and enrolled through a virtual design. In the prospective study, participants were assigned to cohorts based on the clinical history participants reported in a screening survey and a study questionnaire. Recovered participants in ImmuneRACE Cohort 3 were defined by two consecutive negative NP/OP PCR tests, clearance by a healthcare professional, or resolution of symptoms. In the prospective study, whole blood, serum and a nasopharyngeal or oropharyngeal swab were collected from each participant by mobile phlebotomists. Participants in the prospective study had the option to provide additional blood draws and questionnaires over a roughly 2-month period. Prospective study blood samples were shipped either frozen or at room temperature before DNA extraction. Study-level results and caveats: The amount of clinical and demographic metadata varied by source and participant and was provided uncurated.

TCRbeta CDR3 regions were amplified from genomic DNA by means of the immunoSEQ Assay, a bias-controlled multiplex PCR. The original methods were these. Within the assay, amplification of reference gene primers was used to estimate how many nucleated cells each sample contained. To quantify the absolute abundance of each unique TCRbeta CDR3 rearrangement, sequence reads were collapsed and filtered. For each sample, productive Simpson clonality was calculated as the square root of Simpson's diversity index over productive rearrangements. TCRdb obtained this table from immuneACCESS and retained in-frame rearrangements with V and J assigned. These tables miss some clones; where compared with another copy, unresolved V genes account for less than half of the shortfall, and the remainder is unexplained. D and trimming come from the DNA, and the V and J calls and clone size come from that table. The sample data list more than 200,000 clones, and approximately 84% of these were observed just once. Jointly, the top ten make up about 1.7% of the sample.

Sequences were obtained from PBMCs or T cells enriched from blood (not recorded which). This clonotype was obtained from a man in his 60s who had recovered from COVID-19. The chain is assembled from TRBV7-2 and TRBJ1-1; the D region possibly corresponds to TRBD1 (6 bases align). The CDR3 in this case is CASSLEAGVSEAFF. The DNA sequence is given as TGTGCCAGCAGCTTAGAGGCAGGGGTCAGTGAAGCTTTCTTT.